The 7 T cell receptor beta chains below all came from one sample that was sequenced in a study of CD8+ T cells in alopecia areata. Extraction and reverse transcription of RNA yielded cDNA as the sequencing template. Profiled with immunoSEQ multiplex PCR; TCRdb holds only in-frame clones, not every one. The sample lists 200,000 or so clones; 58% were seen once. Indicated treatment: oral pan-JAK inhibitor, 5-10 mg twice daily. Sample: CD4+ T cells sorted from blood, taken at week 24, from a patient treated with tofacitinib. These receptors came from a human donor with alopecia areata.

The chain has TRBV7-6 and TRBJ2-5; the D is unclear. Germline CDR1 is SGHVS and CDR2 is FNYEAQ. Trimming took off 1 base at V and 5 bases at J, with 11 bases between the two ends. The CDR3 is 14 residues long. The chain's CDR3 is CASSLGPSAETQYF. Written as DNA, the CDR3 is TGTGCCAGCAGCTTAGGTCCCTCGGCGGAGACCCAGTACTTC.

CDR3 DNA: TGCAGCGTTGTGGAAGGGGGCACTGAAGCTTTCTTT. Protein: CSVVEGGTEAFF. The chain employs TRBV29-1 and TRBJ1-1; D might be TRBD1 (6 bases). The CDR3 covers 12 residues. The V gene lost 4 bases and the J gene lost 4 bases, with 10 bases spanning the gap. Per the germline V gene, CDR1 is SQVTM and CDR2 is ANQGSEA.

The chain joins TRBV7-2 to TRBJ2-2; no firm D call. The V end lost 1 base, the J end lost 0 bases, and 6 bases lay between the germline ends. The CDR3 is 15 amino acids. In germline, CDR1 is SGHTA, CDR2 FQGNSA. The CDR3 here is CASSLDTSNTGELFF. In DNA form, the CDR3 reads TGTGCCAGCAGCTTAGACACGTCGAACACCGGGGAGCTGTTTTTT.

This clone was observed a handful of times. The J gene is TRBJ1-5, the V gene TRBV19; maybe TRBD1 (5 bases). In germline, CDR1 is LNHDA, CDR2 SQIVND (reference sequence). The CDR3 length is 15 residues. Trimming removed 3 bases at V and 2 bases at J, with 11 bases between. This CDR3 is CASSMTGRGNQPQHF. CDR3 DNA sequence: TGTGCCAGTAGTATGACGGGACGCGGCAATCAGCCCCAGCATTTT.

The sample holds a few counts of this clone. The chain carries TRBV28 and TRBJ2-7, with 9 bases fitting TRBD2. V shed 5 bases and J 4 bases; nucleotides not matched to a gene: 12. Germline lookup yields CDR1 MDHEN and CDR2 SYDVKM. The CDR3 loop spans 16 amino acids. The CDR3 sequence is CASSSPSGDTQYEQYF. The CDR3 nucleotides are TGTGCCAGCAGTAGCCCTAGCGGGGATACTCAATACGAGCAGTACTTC.

The genes are TRBV15 and TRBJ1-4; 8 bases are shared with TRBD1. This CDR3 is 13 amino acids long. Germline CDR1 reads LNHNV; CDR2 reads YYDKDF (reference sequence). The J segment lost 7 bases and the V segment lost 8 bases, leaving 6 bases of the junction unmatched. CDR3 coding DNA: TGTGCCACCGGAACAGGGGGTAGTGAAAAACTGTTTTTT. Translating gives CATGTGGSEKLFF.

This CDR3 reads CASSDVRGLAGDEQYF. CDR3 in DNA: TGTGCCAGCAGTGATGTGCGGGGGCTAGCGGGAGACGAGCAGTACTTC. The V and J genes are TRBV2 and TRBJ2-7; 10 positions match TRBD2. The V and J ends lost 3 bases and 5 bases, in that order; junction bases with no gene match: 10. Germline V gene data show CDR1 as SNHLY and CDR2 as FYNNEI. CDR3 length: 16 residues. Full variable domain (outside the CDR3, taken from reference TRBV2 and TRBJ2-7): EPEVTQTPSHQVTQMGQEVILRCVPISNHLYFYWYRQILGQKVEFLVSFYNNEISEKSEIFDDQFSVERPDGSNFTLKIRSTKLEDSAMYFCASSDVRGLAGDEQYFGPGTRLTVT.